This TCR beta chain was identified in a study of blood T cell repertoires in COVID-19. Recovered status applied to Cohort 3 donors who had two consecutive negative PCRs. It also applied to those with clearance or with symptom resolution. The protocol was immunoSEQ multiplex PCR, while the TCRdb copy is restricted to in-frame clones and leaves out a portion. This sample yields about 280,000 clones, of which around 85% are seen a single time; roughly 6.3% belongs to the top ten. From germline, CDR1 is SGHTA and CDR2 FQGTGA. With V trimmed by 4 bases and J by 5 bases, 4 bases remained unmatched. The CDR3 has 13 amino acids. This clone has a handful of counts.

The sequence came from a woman aged 40-49 years who had recovered from COVID-19. J is TRBJ1-1 and V is TRBV7-3; 7 bases line up with TRBD1. Sequenced input: PBMCs or T cells enriched from blood (not recorded which). The CDR3: CASSSRQGTEAFF. In DNA, the CDR3 is TGTGCCAGCAGCTCCCGACAGGGAACTGAAGCTTTCTTT. Using reference TRBV7-3 and TRBJ1-1 for the parts outside the CDR3, the full variable domain is GAGVSQTPSNKVTEKGKYVELRCDPISGHTALYWYRQSLGQGPEFLIYFQGTGAADDSGLPNDRFFAVRPEGSVSTLKIQRTERGDSAVYLCASSSRQGTEAFFGQGTRLTVV.